This record looks at one TCR beta chain sequence and its context. The antigen remains unidentified. This sample was included in a study of OX40 agonist ivuxolimab in advanced cancers. Study-wide results and limits: Partial responders at 0.1-3.0 mg/kg had among the lowest clonal expansion.

V was pared by 4 bases and J by 8 bases, with 11 bases of the junction left unmatched. This CDR3 is built from 15 residues. Germline CDR1 reads SGDLS; CDR2 reads YYNGEE. Here immunoSEQ multiplex PCR was the method, and the copy in TCRdb shows in-frame clones only, minus some. The sample has about 53,000 clones; over 75% are singletons. Sequences were derived from CD4+ or CD8+ T cells sorted from blood, sampled in a trial of the OX40 agonist ivuxolimab. The clonotype originates from an adult with an advanced solid tumor such as melanoma, head and neck, liver or kidney cancer. The V call is TRBV9, the J call TRBJ2-1; 8 positions agree with TRBD2. CDR3 sequence (DNA): TGTGCCAGCAGCCTGGCGGGGGGAGTGGCGTATGAGCAGTTCTTC. Translation: CASSLAGGVAYEQFF.